This entry concerns a single T cell receptor (beta chain). The CDR3 consists of 14 residues. The ends lost 6 bases at V and 2 bases at J; junction bases unmatched: 7. Looked up from germline, CDR1 is SQVTM and CDR2 is ANQGSEA. Researchers amplified the TCR beta CDR3 regions from RNA transcripts. An initial round of RT-PCR targeting the TCR CDR3 relied on the HTBI primer set. A single record per CDR3 protein comes from TCRdb applying MiXCR to the multiplex PCR reads. The data show hundreds of thousands of distinct CDR3 sequences, 11% to 15% seen once. These data originate in a study of T cells in Graves' hyperthyroidism and ophthalmopathy.

Material for sequencing was blood. V gene TRBV29-1 combines with J gene TRBJ2-1; TRBD1 matches 7 bases. This TCR was sampled from a woman aged 18-29 years with Graves' hyperthyroidism. CDR3 coding DNA: TGCAGCGTGGCCGGGACAGCCGCCTACAATGAGCAGTTCTTC. Protein: CSVAGTAAYNEQFF.